This TCR beta chain was observed in a study of blood T cells in healthy people across ages. Isolation yielded PBMCs, at least 6.5 million per sample, in every case. Then a second PCR, running roughly 6 to 11 cycles, was carried out with a sample-barcoded 5' primer and a J-beta primer mix. TCRdb processed the 5' RACE reads anew with MiXCR; each CDR3 protein has one entry. The sample contains 750,000 to 850,000 distinct CDR3 sequences, about 25% of which appear only once. The germline V and J ends were trimmed by 0 bases and 9 bases, with 15 bases remaining between them. Germline V gene lookup returns CDR1 SGHTA and CDR2 FQGTGA. This CDR3 is built from 15 residues. The sample was also linked to a second study, of T cells of mothers and their children. That investigation notes: Donation was provided by three healthy Caucasian mothers along with their six children. All extracted RNA went into cDNA synthesis, approximately 1.5 ug per 15 ul.

The chain has TRBV7-3 and TRBJ2-1; D is possibly TRBD2 (6 bases). This clonotype originated in a boy younger than 18 in good health. The sequenced sample was blood. This CDR3 reads CASSLTGSDGSEQFF. For the CDR3, the DNA is TGTGCCAGCAGCTTAACCGGGAGTGATGGCAGTGAGCAGTTCTTC.